This entry lists 28 T cell receptor beta chains sequenced from one sample in a study of Ad26.COV2.S vaccination and SARS-CoV-2 variants. Noted treatment: roughly 19 received Ad26.COV2.S at low or high dose, single or two shots; about five received placebo; per-sample allocation not given. Following the first vaccine or placebo injection, samples were taken on day 63. Data came from immunoSEQ multiplex PCR; TCRdb stores just in-frame clones and leaves some out. The sample records nearly 400,000 clones, over 75% being singletons. Sequences were derived from peripheral blood, sampled in a trial of Ad26.COV2.S vaccine versus placebo. The receptors shown here come from a person between 18 and 65 years old who received the Ad26.COV2.S COVID-19 vaccine or a placebo.

V and J are TRBV28 and TRBJ1-3, with D unresolved. The V end lost 1 base, the J end lost 4 bases, and 5 bases lay between the germline ends. Germline CDR1 MDHEN, CDR2 SYDVKM. The CDR3 loop spans 13 amino acids. The CDR3 loop reads CASSLSTGNTIYF. The CDR3 bases are TGTGCCAGCAGTTTATCCACAGGAAACACCATATATTTT. Supplemented by reference TRBV28 and TRBJ1-3, the full variable domain reads DVKVTQSSRYLVKRTGEKVFLECVQDMDHENMFWYRQDPGLGLRLIYFSYDVKMKEKGDIPEGYSVSREKKERFSLILESASTNQTSMYLCASSLSTGNTIYFGEGSWLTVV.

The gene calls are TRBV28 and TRBJ1-1; a weak D match, TRBD1 (6 bases). Germline V gene data show CDR1 as MDHEN and CDR2 as SYDVKM. The CDR3 covers 14 residues. Trimming stripped 8 bases from V and 2 bases from J, with 15 bases between. CDR3 coding DNA: TGTGCCAGCGGGGTGGGGGCGGACAACACTGAAGCTTTCTTT. It translates to CASGVGADNTEAFF.

CDR3 residues: CAITPGGVSGANVLTF. The CDR3, as DNA: TGTGCCATCACGCCAGGGGGGGTCTCTGGGGCCAACGTCCTGACTTTC. This chain uses TRBV10-3 with TRBJ2-6; tentatively, D is TRBD1 or TRBD2 (7 bases each). The CDR3 extends over 16 amino acids. V lost 7 bases and J 0 bases, leaving 13 bases between the germline ends. The germline V gene has CDR1 ENHRY and CDR2 SYGVKD.

J is TRBJ1-2 and V is TRBV28, with 10 bases fitting TRBD1. V shed 8 bases and J 4 bases; nucleotides not matched to a gene: 13. Germline values: CDR1 MDHEN, CDR2 SYDVKM. This CDR3 is built from 16 residues. DNA of the CDR3: TGTGCCAGCGCCGGGACAGGGGAGCCGCGAGGCTATGGCTACACCTTC. This gives the protein CASAGTGEPRGYGYTF.

The chain is built from TRBV4-2 and TRBJ1-3, with 9 bases lining up with TRBD1. V lost 4 bases, J lost 6 bases, and 16 bases stayed unmatched. Germline V CDR1 and CDR2: LGHNA, YNFKEQ. The CDR3 is 18 residues long. The CDR3 DNA follows: TGTGCCAGCAGCCGAGAGGTGGGACCGGGACAGGGCAAAAACACCATATATTTT. This codes for CASSREVGPGQGKNTIYF.

J is TRBJ1-2 and V is TRBV3-1 (or the pseudogene TRBV3-2); D gene uncertain. The germline V and J ends were trimmed by 1 base and 0 bases, with 9 bases remaining between them. This CDR3 region has 15 residues. The germline V gene encodes CDR1 LGHDT and CDR2 YNNKEL (reference sequence). Here the CDR3 DNA reads TGTGCCAGCAGCCAAGGCGGCGATTCTAACTATGGCTACACCTTC. Translated, it gives CASSQGGDSNYGYTF.

The chain uses TRBV9 and TRBJ2-2; 7 nucleotides align to TRBD1. The CDR3 covers 14 residues. V lost 3 bases to trimming and J lost 7 bases; unmatched junction nucleotides: 6. Germline V gene data show CDR1 as SGDLS and CDR2 as YYNGEE. CDR3 coding DNA: TGTGCCAGCAGCGAGGAACAGGGGCACGGGGAGCTGTTTTTT. It encodes CASSEEQGHGELFF.

The chain carries TRBV28 and TRBJ2-7; D uncertain. The CDR3 covers 12 residues. Germline CDR1 MDHEN, CDR2 SYDVKM. Trimming removed 5 bases from V and 0 bases from J, with 5 bases in between. CDR3 bases: TGTGCCAGCAGTCAGAGCTCCTACGAGCAGTACTTC. This encodes CASSQSSYEQYF.

Only one count was recorded for this clone. The chain joins TRBV18 to TRBJ2-3, with D hard to call. The CDR3 consists of 11 residues. V shed 3 bases and J shed 6 bases, with 4 bases lying between them. The germline V gene has CDR1 KGHSH and CDR2 LQKENI. The DNA for the CDR3 is TGTGCCAGCTCACCCTTGGATACGCAGTATTTT. Translating gives CASSPLDTQYF.

This clone was recorded only once. Germline is not matched at one junction end, which may reflect a read error. V and J are TRBV3-1 (or the pseudogene TRBV3-2) and TRBJ1-2; 8 positions match TRBD1. The CDR3 is made up of 14 amino acids. The germline CDR1 and CDR2 sequences are LGHDT and YNNKEL (reference sequence). The DNA for the CDR3 is TGTGCCAGAACAAAGGGACAGGCTAAGTATGGCTACACCTTC. Translated: CARTKGQAKYGYTF.

The chain links TRBV6-1 to TRBJ1-5, with D possibly TRBD1 on 5 matching bases. Germline V lookup: CDR1 MNHNS, CDR2 SASEGT. The V gene lost 1 base and the J gene lost 9 bases, with 7 bases spanning the gap. This CDR3 contains 12 residues. CDR3 residues: CASSEEGRPQHF. Written as DNA, the CDR3 is TGTGCCAGCAGTGAAGAGGGGCGGCCCCAGCATTTT.

V is TRBV20-1 and J is TRBJ2-1, with TRBD2 identical over 12 bases. CDR3 length: 15 amino acids. V shed 3 bases and J 9 bases; nucleotides not matched to a gene: 9. Germline CDR1 and CDR2: DFQATT and SNEGSKA (reference sequence). CDR3 residues: CSASALAGGPGEQFF. The CDR3 coding sequence is TGCAGTGCTAGTGCTCTAGCGGGAGGGCCAGGTGAGCAGTTCTTC.

The J gene is TRBJ1-2, the V gene TRBV7-2; possibly TRBD1 for D (5 bases). Germline lookup yields CDR1 SGHTA and CDR2 FQGNSA. The V gene lost 2 bases and the J gene lost 7 bases, with 8 bases spanning the gap. The CDR3 runs 12 residues. Written as DNA, the CDR3 is TGTGCCAGCAGCTTACAGGGTGGTGGCTACACCTTC. Its protein product is CASSLQGGGYTF.

This rearrangement joins TRBV10-3 to TRBJ1-2; maybe TRBD1 (6 bases). The CDR3 spans 12 residues. Trimming cost V 9 bases and J 4 bases, with 12 bases left between them. CDR1 and CDR2 from the germline V gene are ENHRY and SYGVKD. The CDR3 DNA reads as TGTGCCATTTCGGACAGTACCTATGGCTACACCTTC. Amino acid sequence: CAISDSTYGYTF.

This chain joins TRBV24-1 and TRBJ1-5; 7 bases agree with TRBD1. Germline-derived CDR1 and CDR2 are KGHDR and SFDVKD. Germline trimming cut 4 bases from V and 7 bases from J; bases unmatched to any gene: 9. The CDR3 loop spans 15 amino acids. The CDR3 DNA is TGTGCCACCAGTGACGAGACAGGGAGGGGACAGCCCCAGCATTTT. Translated, it gives CATSDETGRGQPQHF.

The chain uses TRBV6-6 and TRBJ1-6; 7 nucleotides align to TRBD1. The CDR3 totals 14 residues. CDR1 and CDR2 from the germline V gene are MNHNY and SVGAGI (reference sequence). Germline trimming cut 6 bases from V and 7 bases from J; bases unmatched to any gene: 6. CDR3 sequence (DNA): TGTGCCAGCAGCCATACAGGGGAAAATTCACCCCTCCACTTT. This codes for CASSHTGENSPLHF.

This rearrangement joins TRBV27 to TRBJ1-2; 12 bases match TRBD1. J gave up 8 bases and V 8 bases, and 9 bases lay outside the gene matches. The CDR3 is 14 amino acids. Germline CDR1 and CDR2: MNHEY and SMNVEV (reference sequence). The CDR3 nucleotides are TGTGCCAGCCATCCCTTCGGGACAGGGGGCGGCTACACCTTC. Translation gives CASHPFGTGGGYTF.

DNA for the CDR3: TGTGCCAGCTCCCTAGGTCGGGGGGCAAATTCACCCCTCCACTTT. It translates to CASSLGRGANSPLHF. J is TRBJ1-6 and V is TRBV18; D is possibly TRBD1 (6 bases). The CDR3 spans 15 residues. V was clipped by 6 bases and J by 7 bases, with 16 bases between them. The germline V gene encodes CDR1 KGHSH and CDR2 LQKENI.

The V and J genes are TRBV11-2 and TRBJ2-7; maybe TRBD2 (5 bases). There are 14 residues in the CDR3. Germline V lookup: CDR1 SGHAT, CDR2 FQNNGV. With 0 bases removed from V and 6 bases from J, the gap between germline ends came to 12 bases. CDR3 nucleotides: TGTGCCAGCAGCTTAGAAAGGTTCCGGGGCGAGCAGTACTTC. Translated: CASSLERFRGEQYF. Filled out from reference TRBV11-2 and TRBJ2-7, the complete variable domain reads EAGVAQSPRYKIIEKRQSVAFWCNPISGHATLYWYQQILGQGPKLLIQFQNNGVVDDSQLPKDRFSAERLKGVDSTLKIQPAKLEDSAVYLCASSLERFRGEQYFGPGTRLTVT.

Only one count was recorded for this clone. This chain uses TRBV7-9 with TRBJ1-5; D perhaps matches TRBD1 (5 bases). The CDR3 has 15 residues. V was shortened by 3 bases and J by 1 base, with 10 bases between the two germline ends. Germline V gene data show CDR1 as SEHNR and CDR2 as FQNEAQ (reference sequence). CDR3 DNA sequence: TGTGCCAGCAGCTTGGAGGGGCTGAGCAATCAGCCCCAGCATTTT. It is translated as CASSLEGLSNQPQHF.

The chain combines TRBV2 with TRBJ2-1; D possibly corresponds to TRBD1 (5 bases). The germline V and J ends were trimmed by 0 bases and 4 bases, with 13 bases remaining between them. CDR1 SNHLY and CDR2 FYNNEI come from the germline V gene. The CDR3 consists of 16 residues. Here the CDR3 reads CASSEALGPRYNEQFF. As DNA, the CDR3 is TGTGCCAGCAGTGAAGCTTTGGGGCCGCGTTACAATGAGCAGTTCTTC.

The rearrangement joins TRBV27 to TRBJ2-7, with TRBD1 matching 10 bases. J was trimmed by 2 bases and V by 3 bases; bases with no gene match: 4. CDR3 size: 15 residues. Germline V lookup: CDR1 MNHEY, CDR2 SMNVEV (reference sequence). This chain's CDR3 is CASSLGQGTTYEQYF. CDR3 DNA sequence: TGTGCCAGCAGTTTGGGACAGGGGACGACCTACGAGCAGTACTTC.

This sequence joins TRBV28 and TRBJ1-5, with TRBD1 as a possible D gene (6 bases). Trimming cost V 10 bases and J 7 bases, with 20 bases left between them. This CDR3 is built from 14 residues. Germline V gene sequence: CDR1 MDHEN, CDR2 SYDVKM. CDR3 in DNA: TGTGCCATCACGAATTGGAGGGGGGACCAGCCCCAGCATTTT. It specifies CAITNWRGDQPQHF.

The J gene is TRBJ2-5, the V gene TRBV28, with 14 nucleotides matching TRBD2. The length of the CDR3 is 16 residues. Per germline, CDR1 MDHEN and CDR2 SYDVKM. Losses at the gene ends were 5 bases for V and 4 bases for J; bases not matched to a gene: 6. The CDR3 loop reads CASSQGLAGEGETQYF. DNA of the CDR3: TGTGCCAGCAGTCAGGGACTAGCGGGAGAGGGAGAGACCCAGTACTTC.

V is TRBV6-6 and J is TRBJ1-5; 8 bases match TRBD1. The V gene's germline CDR1 is MNHNY and CDR2 SVGAGI (reference sequence). V lost 5 bases and J lost 3; bases outside the gene matches: 9. The CDR3 extends over 16 amino acids. The CDR3 loop reads CASSTVTGVNNQPQHF. In DNA, the CDR3 is TGTGCCAGCAGTACGGTGACAGGGGTTAACAATCAGCCCCAGCATTTT.

This chain joins TRBV3-1 (or the pseudogene TRBV3-2) and TRBJ1-2, with D possibly being TRBD1 (6 bases). V was clipped by 4 bases and J by 0 bases, with 12 bases between them. The CDR3 loop spans 15 amino acids. The germline V gene has CDR1 LGHDT and CDR2 YNNKEL (reference sequence). The CDR3 region is CASSLTRTANYGYTF. CDR3 nucleotides: TGTGCCAGCAGCCTGACGCGGACAGCTAACTATGGCTACACCTTC.

This chain uses TRBV30 with TRBJ1-6; 7 bases match TRBD1. The germline gives CDR1 GTSNPN, CDR2 SVGIG (reference sequence). V lost 5 bases and J lost 7; bases outside the gene matches: 5. The CDR3 contains 13 residues. DNA for the CDR3: TGTGCCTGGGGAGGACAGGAGAATTCACCCCTCCACTTT. This gives the protein CAWGGQENSPLHF.

The chain has TRBV7-9 and TRBJ2-2, with TRBD1 matching over 9 bases. V lost 4 bases and J lost 6; bases outside the gene matches: 12. CDR3 size: 17 residues. The germline V gene encodes CDR1 SEHNR and CDR2 FQNEAQ (reference sequence). The CDR3 sequence is CASSSKFPGQGSGELFF. Here the CDR3 DNA reads TGTGCCAGCAGCTCGAAGTTCCCGGGACAGGGTTCCGGGGAGCTGTTTTTT.